A selection of T cell receptor beta chains follows, all from one sample in a study of CD8 T cells in ankylosing spondylitis. TCRdb redid the calling of the 5' RACE reads with MiXCR, one entry per CDR3 protein. The table has hundreds of thousands of distinct CDR3 sequences, around a quarter seen once; the top ten hold 5% to 7.5%. Material for sequencing was blood, either unsorted or a sorted T cell fraction (not recorded which). These receptors all come from a male donor with ankylosing spondylitis or in good health (not recorded which). Both conserved end residues are part of each CDR3. Each record gives: V gene, clone size, J gene, D gene, CDR3 DNA, CDR3 protein. The D gene is left open where the match is weak. Size tells how often a clone was seen (once, few, many) or the class of an expanded clone, and some rows leave it out.

>TRBV12-3/TRBV12-4|-|TRBJ2-7|-
TGTGCCAGCAGTTTCGAGGCCCGCGAGCAGTACTTC
CASSFEAREQYF
>TRBV29-1|-|TRBJ2-1|-
TGCAGCGTCGGGGTTCGCAGCCCCTACAATGAGCAGTTCTTC
CSVGVRSPYNEQFF
>TRBV29-1|many|TRBJ1-1|-
TGCAGCGTTGACCGCCCGGGGGCAAGTCGGAACACTGAAGCTTTCTTT
CSVDRPGASRNTEAFF
>TRBV5-1|many|TRBJ1-1|-
TGCGCCAGCAGCTTTGACAAGGAGGCTTTCTTT
CASSFDKEAFF
>TRBV2|many|TRBJ2-2|TRBD2
TGTGCCAGTTACCTTCTAGCGGGAGGTACCGGGGAGCTGTTTTTT
CASYLLAGGTGELFF
>TRBV24-1|many|TRBJ1-2|-
TGTGCCACCAGTGTCGGGGCGGCTGACTACACCTTC
CATSVGAADYTF
>TRBV4-2|-|TRBJ2-1|TRBD2
TGTGCCAGCAGCCAAGAGGCGGGAGTCTCCTACAATGAGCAGTTCTTC
CASSQEAGVSYNEQFF
>TRBV10-3|once|TRBJ2-7|-
TGTGCCATCAGTGACGTTTTTGCCTACGAGCAGTACTTC
CAISDVFAYEQYF
>TRBV6-1|many|TRBJ2-1|TRBD2
TGTGCCAGCAGTAGGGCCGGGACTAGCTACTCCTACAATGAGCAGTTCTTC
CASSRAGTSYSYNEQFF
>TRBV3-1|few|TRBJ2-7|-
TGTGCCAGCAGCCAGGGGCCCCTTGGGTCCTACGAGCAGTACTTC
CASSQGPLGSYEQYF
>TRBV20-1|once|TRBJ2-5|-
TGCAGTGCTAGAGGCGGGCAGAGGCAAGAGACCCAGTACTTC
CSARGGQRQETQYF
>TRBV12-3/TRBV12-4|-|TRBJ2-7|TRBD2
TGTGCCAGCAGTTCCACTGGTACGGGAGGCCTAGCTAACGAGCAGTACTTC
CASSSTGTGGLANEQYF
>TRBV5-5|-|TRBJ2-1|-
TGTGCCAGCTCCGCGGGACAGCTTTACAATGAGCAGTTCTTC
CASSAGQLYNEQFF
>TRBV6-5|-|TRBJ2-3|-
TGTGCCAGCAGTTCCCTAGGCCGCACAGATACGCAGTATTTT
CASSSLGRTDTQYF
>TRBV20-1|-|TRBJ2-3|TRBD2
TGCAGTGCCGTGCCGACTAGCGGGATTACAGATACGCAGTATTTT
CSAVPTSGITDTQYF
>TRBV5-1|-|TRBJ2-1|-
TGCGCCAGCAGCTTGCAACCGGTCCCCAACAATGAGCAGTTCTTC
CASSLQPVPNNEQFF
>TRBV20-1|-|TRBJ2-7|-
TGCAGTGCTAGAGGCCCCAACATCCTGACCTACGAGCAGTACTTC
CSARGPNILTYEQYF
>TRBV29-1|-|TRBJ1-3|-
TGCAGCGTTGAAGAATTGGGACCACAGAAAAACACCATATATTTT
CSVEELGPQKNTIYF
>TRBV20-1|few|TRBJ2-7|-
TGCAGTGCTAGAGATTCCGGGCAGGTTTACGAGCAGTACTTC
CSARDSGQVYEQYF
>TRBV20-1|-|TRBJ2-3|TRBD2
TGCAGTGCTGGCACTAGCGGGAGTAGGACAGATACGCAGTATTTT
CSAGTSGSRTDTQYF
>TRBV12-3/TRBV12-4|many|TRBJ2-7|TRBD1
TGTGCCAGCAGTGCGACAGGGTCTTGGGGGTACTTC
CASSATGSWGYF
>TRBV27|-|TRBJ2-1|-
TGTGCCAGCAGTTTATACCGTGGTCGCACCGAGCAGTTCTTC
CASSLYRGRTEQFF
>TRBV12-3/TRBV12-4|many|TRBJ2-5|-
TGTGCCAGCAGTTCTAGGACCGGGGCGACCCAGTACTTC
CASSSRTGATQYF
>TRBV7-2|many|TRBJ2-5|TRBD2
TGTGCCAGCAGCTTTCCGGGACTAGCGACACAAGAGACCCAGTACTTC
CASSFPGLATQETQYF
>TRBV5-1|many|TRBJ2-1|TRBD1
TGCGCCAGCAGCCTTGGACAGGGGACCATCAATGAGCAGTTCTTC
CASSLGQGTINEQFF
>TRBV10-3|-|TRBJ2-7|-
TGTGCCTACGGCGGGGCCTCGGGTGAGCAGTACTTC
CAYGGASGEQYF
>TRBV6-1|many|TRBJ1-5|-
TGTGCCAGCACCAGCGCAAAGGGACAGCCCCAGCATTTT
CASTSAKGQPQHF
>TRBV29-1|-|TRBJ2-5|TRBD2
TGCAGCGTTGAAGAGGCTAGCGGGAGAGAGACCCAGTACTTC
CSVEEASGRETQYF
>TRBV20-1|few|TRBJ1-6|TRBD1
TGCAGTGCTAGAGATCAGGGGGCGTTAGTGGTTGGTTCACCCCTCCACTTT
CSARDQGALVVGSPLHF
>TRBV21-1|many|TRBJ2-1|-
TGTGCCAGCCCCGTAATGTGTACAGGTCAGCGCAATGAGCAGTTCTTC
CASPVMCTGQRNEQFF